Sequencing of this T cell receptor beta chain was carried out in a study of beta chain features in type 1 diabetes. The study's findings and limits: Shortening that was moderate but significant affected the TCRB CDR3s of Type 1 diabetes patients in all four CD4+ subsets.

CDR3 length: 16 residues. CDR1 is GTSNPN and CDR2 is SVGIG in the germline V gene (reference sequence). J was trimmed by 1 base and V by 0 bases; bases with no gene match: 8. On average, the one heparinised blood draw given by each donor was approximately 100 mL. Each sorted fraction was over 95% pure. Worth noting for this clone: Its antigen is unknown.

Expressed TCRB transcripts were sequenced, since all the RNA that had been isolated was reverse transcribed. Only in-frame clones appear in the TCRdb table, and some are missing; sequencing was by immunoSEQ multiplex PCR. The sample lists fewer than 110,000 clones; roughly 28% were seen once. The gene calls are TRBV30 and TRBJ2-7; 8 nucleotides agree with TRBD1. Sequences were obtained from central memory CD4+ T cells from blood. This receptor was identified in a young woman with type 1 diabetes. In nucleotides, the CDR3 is TGTGCCTGGAGTGTTACAGGGGGGATAGATTCCTACGAGCAGTACTTC. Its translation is CAWSVTGGIDSYEQYF.